A selection of T cell receptor beta chains follows, all from one sample in a study of T cell responses to AZD1222 COVID-19 vaccine. Method: immunoSEQ multiplex PCR; TCRdb's copy keeps in-frame clones and lacks some. The sample records 130,000 to 150,000 clones, 75% to 95% being singletons. The source was peripheral blood, collected on day 0 of AZD1222 vaccination. These receptors were obtained from an adult in good health. The CDR3 runs from the conserved cysteine through the conserved F or W. Fields, in order: J gene, clone size, V gene, D gene, CDR3 DNA, CDR3 protein. A D gene is named only where the DNA matches it firmly. For some rows the clone size is stated as once, few or many, or as a class when expanded; others skip it.

TRBJ1-4 | . | TRBV5-1 | TRBD1 | TGCGCCAGCAGCTTGAAAACGGGACAGGGGAGCGAAAAACTGTTTTTT | CASSLKTGQGSEKLFF
TRBJ2-3 | . | TRBV20-1 | . | TGCAGTGCTAGAGTGACAGATACGCAGTATTTT | CSARVTDTQYF
TRBJ2-3 | . | TRBV3-1/TRBV3-2 | . | TGTGCCAGCAGCTCCCCAGGCACGCAGTATTTT | CASSSPGTQYF
TRBJ2-7 | . | TRBV11-3 | . | TGTGCCAGCAGCTTGAAGGGCGGAGGCGAGCAGTACTTC | CASSLKGGGEQYF
TRBJ2-2 | once | TRBV4-3 | TRBD2 | TGCGCCAGCAGCAGAGGCCTAGCGGGAGATTGGCCCGGGGAGCTGTTTTTT | CASSRGLAGDWPGELFF
TRBJ2-1 | . | TRBV19 | TRBD2 | TGTGCCAGTAGTATGTTAACGGGAGGGAACTACAATGAGCAGTTCTTC | CASSMLTGGNYNEQFF
TRBJ1-3 | once | TRBV19 | TRBD1 | TGTGCCAGTAGTCTCAGGGGGATCGTCGCGGGAAACACCATATATTTT | CASSLRGIVAGNTIYF
TRBJ1-4 | . | TRBV11-2 | TRBD1 | TGTGCCAGCAGCTACTACAGGGACAGGTGGGATGAAAAACTGTTTTTT | CASSYYRDRWDEKLFF
TRBJ1-6 | . | TRBV5-1 | . | TGCGCCAGCAAGGGCCGGCTGGCCGGAAATTCACCCCTCCACTTT | CASKGRLAGNSPLHF
TRBJ1-1 | . | TRBV4-3 | . | TGCGCCAGCAGCCAAGAGAGCGGATGGGGAACTGAAGCTTTCTTT | CASSQESGWGTEAFF
TRBJ1-2 | . | TRBV5-1 | . | TGCGCCAGCAGCTTGGAAAGGGGCCCTAACTATGGCTACACCTTC | CASSLERGPNYGYTF
TRBJ2-3 | once | TRBV21-1 | . | TGTGCCAGCAGCGAGATACAGGGAAATGCAACCCCAGATACGCAGTATTTT | CASSEIQGNATPDTQYF
TRBJ2-1 | . | TRBV14 | TRBD2 | TGTGCCAGCAGCGCTCTAGCGGGGGGCCATTACAATGAGCAGTTCTTC | CASSALAGGHYNEQFF
TRBJ1-2 | . | TRBV27 | TRBD1 | TGTGCCAGCAGCCCTGCCGGTGGGACAGCGGTAATCTATGGCTACACCTTC | CASSPAGGTAVIYGYTF
TRBJ2-1 | . | TRBV19 | . | TGTGCCAGTAGTATTAGGTTAGCCTGGAATGAGCAGTTCTTC | CASSIRLAWNEQFF